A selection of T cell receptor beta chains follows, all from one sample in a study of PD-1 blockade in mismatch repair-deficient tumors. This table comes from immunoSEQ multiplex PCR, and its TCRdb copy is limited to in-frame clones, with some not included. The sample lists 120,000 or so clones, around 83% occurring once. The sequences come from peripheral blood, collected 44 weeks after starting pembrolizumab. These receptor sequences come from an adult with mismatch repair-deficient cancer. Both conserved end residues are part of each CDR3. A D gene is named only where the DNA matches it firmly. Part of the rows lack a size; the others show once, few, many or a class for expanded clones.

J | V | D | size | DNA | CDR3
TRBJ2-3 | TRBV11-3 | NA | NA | TGTGCCAGCAGCCCTTACAGGAGCACAGATACGCAGTATTTT | CASSPYRSTDTQYF
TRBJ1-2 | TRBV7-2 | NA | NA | TGTGCCAGCAGCAAGACGGCTGCCTATGGCTACACCTTC | CASSKTAAYGYTF
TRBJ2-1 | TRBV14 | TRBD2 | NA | TGTGCCAGCAGCCAAATCCTAGCGGAGCGCACCTTCTCCTACAATGAGCAGTTCTTC | CASSQILAERTFSYNEQFF
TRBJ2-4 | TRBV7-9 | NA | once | TGTGCCAGCAGCTTGGGGACAAAGCGGGCCAAAAACATTCAGTACTTC | CASSLGTKRAKNIQYF
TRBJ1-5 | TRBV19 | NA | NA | TGTGCCAGCGACCCTGGGGTGAGTCAGCCCCAGCATTTT | CASDPGVSQPQHF
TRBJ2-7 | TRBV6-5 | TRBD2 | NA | TGTGCCAGCAGTGTGGCTAGCGGGACATTCTACGAGCAGTACTTC | CASSVASGTFYEQYF
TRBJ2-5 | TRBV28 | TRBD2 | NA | TGTGCCAGCAGTCAACTAGCGGGAGGGGAGACCCAGTACTTC | CASSQLAGGETQYF
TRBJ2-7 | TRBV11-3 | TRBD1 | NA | TGTGCCAGCAGCTTAGGCGGGACAGGGGGCTACGAGCAGTACTTC | CASSLGGTGGYEQYF
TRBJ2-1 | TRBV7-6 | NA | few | TGTGCCAGCAGCTTAGTCTACGGGGACAATGAGCAGTTCTTC | CASSLVYGDNEQFF
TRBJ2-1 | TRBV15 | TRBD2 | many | TGTGCCACCAGCAGAGTTGTGAGACTAGCGGAGCCAAGCTCCTACAATGAGCAGTTCTTC | CATSRVVRLAEPSSYNEQFF
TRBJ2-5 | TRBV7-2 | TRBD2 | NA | TGTGCCAGCAGCAATAGCGGGAGAGGGGAGACCCAGTACTTC | CASSNSGRGETQYF
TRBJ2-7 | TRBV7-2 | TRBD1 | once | TGTGCCAGCAGCTTAGTTCAGGGGGCGCGGGAGCAGTACTTC | CASSLVQGAREQYF
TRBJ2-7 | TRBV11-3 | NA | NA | TGTGCCAGCAACCGCTTCGGGGACTCCAGTGCCTTCTACGAGCAGTACTTC | CASNRFGDSSAFYEQYF
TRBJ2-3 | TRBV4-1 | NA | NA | TGCGCCAGCAGCCAAGGAAGAGACAACACAGATACGCAGTATTTT | CASSQGRDNTDTQYF
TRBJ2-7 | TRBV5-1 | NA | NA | TGCGCCAGCAGCACCCGGTCTGCCATGAGGGGTTACGAGCAGTACTTC | CASSTRSAMRGYEQYF
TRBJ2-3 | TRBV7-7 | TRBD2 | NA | TGTGCTAGCAGCTTAGAAGCTAGCGGGGGATCAGATACGCAGTATTTT | CASSLEASGGSDTQYF
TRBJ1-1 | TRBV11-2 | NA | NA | TGTGCCAGCAGCGCCGGACAGATTAACACTGAAGCTTTCTTT | CASSAGQINTEAFF
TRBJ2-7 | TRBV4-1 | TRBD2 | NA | TGCGCCAGCAGCCAAGATTTCGGGCGGGAGGGCCGGTACGAGCAGTACTTC | CASSQDFGREGRYEQYF
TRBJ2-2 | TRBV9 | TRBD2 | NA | TGTGCCAGCAGCGTGGCTAGCGGAGGGACCACCGGGGAGCTGTTTTTT | CASSVASGGTTGELFF
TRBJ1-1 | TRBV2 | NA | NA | TGTGCCAGCAGAGACGGCGTGGCGGACAACACTGAAGCTTTCTTT | CASRDGVADNTEAFF
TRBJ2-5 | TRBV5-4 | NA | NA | TGTGCCAGCAGCTTTTATCTGATCGGGGGAGAGACCCAGTACTTC | CASSFYLIGGETQYF
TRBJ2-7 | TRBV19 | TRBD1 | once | TGTGCCAGTAGTCCCCGGGACAGGGGGGGATACGAGCAGTACTTC | CASSPRDRGGYEQYF
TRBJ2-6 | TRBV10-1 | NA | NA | TGCGCCAGCAGTGAGTCTCGGAGTTCTGGGGCCAACGTCCTGACTTTC | CASSESRSSGANVLTF
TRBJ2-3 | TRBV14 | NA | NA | TGTGCCAGCAGCACCCAGGCGCGGGGTACGCAGTATTTT | CASSTQARGTQYF
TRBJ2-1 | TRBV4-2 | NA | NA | TGTGCCAGCAGCCAAGAGCTCGGAAGCTCCTACAATGAGCAGTTCTTC | CASSQELGSSYNEQFF
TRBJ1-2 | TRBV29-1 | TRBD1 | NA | TGCAGCGTTGAAGAAAGGACAGGGGAGACAGCTAACTATGGCTACACCTTC | CSVEERTGETANYGYTF
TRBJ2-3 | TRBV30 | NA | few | TGTGCCTGGAGTGGGGGGATCACAGATACGCAGTATTTT | CAWSGGITDTQYF
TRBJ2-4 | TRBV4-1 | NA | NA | TGCGCCAGCAGCCAAGCGGGATATTCAGCAGCGGCCATTCAGTACTTC | CASSQAGYSAAAIQYF
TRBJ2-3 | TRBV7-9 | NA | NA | TGTGCCAGTGATCGGACAGAAAGCGACCAGAGCACAGATACGCAGTATTTT | CASDRTESDQSTDTQYF
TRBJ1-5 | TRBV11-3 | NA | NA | TGTGCCAGCAGCCAAGGGGTAGGACCCCTCAATCAGCCCCAGCATTTT | CASSQGVGPLNQPQHF
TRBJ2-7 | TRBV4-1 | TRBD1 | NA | TGCGCCAGCAGCCAAGTCCTGACAGGGAGACCCTACGAGCAGTACTTC | CASSQVLTGRPYEQYF
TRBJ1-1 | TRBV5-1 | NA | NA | TGCGCCAGCAGCTTGGGTGGCCAGGGCACTGAAGCTTTCTTT | CASSLGGQGTEAFF
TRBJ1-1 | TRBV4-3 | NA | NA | TGCGCCAGCAGCCCCCGGTTCGGGGTGGGCACTGAAGCTTTCTTT | CASSPRFGVGTEAFF
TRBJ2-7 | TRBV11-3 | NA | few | TGTGCCAGCAGCCACGGGACGGACTACGAGCAGTACTTC | CASSHGTDYEQYF
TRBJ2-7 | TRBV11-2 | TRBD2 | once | TGTGCCAGCAGCTTAGATCAATTTCGGGGGGACCTCGGGGAGCAGTACTTC | CASSLDQFRGDLGEQYF
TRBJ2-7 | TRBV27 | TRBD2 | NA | TGTGCCAGCAGTGCCCCCGGACTAGTTTACGAGCAGTACTTC | CASSAPGLVYEQYF
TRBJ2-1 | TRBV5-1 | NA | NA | TGCGCCAGCAGCTTACGCGCATCAGTCGAGAATGAGCAGTTCTTC | CASSLRASVENEQFF
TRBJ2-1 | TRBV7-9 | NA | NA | TGTGCCAGCAGCTTAGCGGACAATGAGCAGTTCTTC | CASSLADNEQFF
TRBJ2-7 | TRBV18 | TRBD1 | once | TGTGCCAGCGCCCCCAGGGACAGGCCTTCCTACGAGCAGTACTTC | CASAPRDRPSYEQYF
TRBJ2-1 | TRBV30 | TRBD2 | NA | TGTGCCTGGAGTGTACCAGGGATGGCGGGAGTCACTGTGCGTGAGCAGTTCTTC | CAWSVPGMAGVTVREQFF
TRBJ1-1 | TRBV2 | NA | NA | TGTGCCAGCAGCGGAACCCCGAACACTGAAGCTTTCTTT | CASSGTPNTEAFF
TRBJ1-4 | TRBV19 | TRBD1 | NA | TGTGCCAGTATGACTGACAGGGACTCTAATGAAAAACTGTTTTTT | CASMTDRDSNEKLFF
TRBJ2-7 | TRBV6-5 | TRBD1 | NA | TGTGCCAGCAGTTACGGGACAGGGAACTACGAGCAGTACTTC | CASSYGTGNYEQYF